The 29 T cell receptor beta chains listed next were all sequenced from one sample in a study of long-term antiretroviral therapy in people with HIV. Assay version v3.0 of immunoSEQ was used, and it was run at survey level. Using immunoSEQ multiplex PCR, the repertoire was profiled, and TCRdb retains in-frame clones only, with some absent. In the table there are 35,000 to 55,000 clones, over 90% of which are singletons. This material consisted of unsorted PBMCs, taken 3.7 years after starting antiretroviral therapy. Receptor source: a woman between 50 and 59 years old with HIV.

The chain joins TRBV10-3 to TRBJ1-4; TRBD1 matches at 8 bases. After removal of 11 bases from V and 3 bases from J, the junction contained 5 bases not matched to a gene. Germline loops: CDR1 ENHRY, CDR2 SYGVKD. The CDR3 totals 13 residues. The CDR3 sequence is CAAQGAANEKLFF. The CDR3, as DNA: TGTGCCGCCCAGGGGGCGGCTAATGAAAAACTGTTTTTT.

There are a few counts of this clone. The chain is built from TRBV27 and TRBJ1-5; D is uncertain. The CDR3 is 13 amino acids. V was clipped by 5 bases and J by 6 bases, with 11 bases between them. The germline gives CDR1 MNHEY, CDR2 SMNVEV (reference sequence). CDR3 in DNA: TGTGCCAGCAGTACCAGCCCGACTCAGCCCCAGCATTTT. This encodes CASSTSPTQPQHF.

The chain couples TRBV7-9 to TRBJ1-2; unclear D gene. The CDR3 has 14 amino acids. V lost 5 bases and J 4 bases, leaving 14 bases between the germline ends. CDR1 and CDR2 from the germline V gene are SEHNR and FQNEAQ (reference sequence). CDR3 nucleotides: TGTGCCAGCAGCCATGACGGAGGATTCTATGGCTACACCTTC. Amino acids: CASSHDGGFYGYTF.

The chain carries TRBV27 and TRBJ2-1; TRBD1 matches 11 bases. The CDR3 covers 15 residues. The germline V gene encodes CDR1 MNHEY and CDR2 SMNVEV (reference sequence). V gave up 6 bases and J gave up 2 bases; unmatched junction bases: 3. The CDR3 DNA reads TGTGCCAGCAGGCGGACAGGGGGCACCTACAATGAGCAGTTCTTC. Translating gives CASRRTGGTYNEQFF.

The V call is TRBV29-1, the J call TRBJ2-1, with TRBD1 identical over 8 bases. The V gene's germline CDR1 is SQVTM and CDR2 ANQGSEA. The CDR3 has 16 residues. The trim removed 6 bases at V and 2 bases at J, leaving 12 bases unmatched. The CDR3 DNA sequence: TGCAGCGTAGCTAGGGTAGGACAGGGCCCCTACAATGAGCAGTTCTTC. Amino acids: CSVARVGQGPYNEQFF.

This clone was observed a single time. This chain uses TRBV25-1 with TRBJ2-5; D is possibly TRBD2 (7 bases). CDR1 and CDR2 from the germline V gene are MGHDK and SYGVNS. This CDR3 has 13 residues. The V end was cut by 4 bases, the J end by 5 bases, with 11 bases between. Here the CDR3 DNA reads TGTGCCAGCAGTGTAGGGGGGGGTGAGACCCAGTACTTC. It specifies CASSVGGGETQYF.

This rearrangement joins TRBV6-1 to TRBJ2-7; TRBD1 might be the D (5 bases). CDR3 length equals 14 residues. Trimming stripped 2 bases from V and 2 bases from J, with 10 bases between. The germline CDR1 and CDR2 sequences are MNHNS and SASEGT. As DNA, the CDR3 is TGTGCCAGCAGTGAAACCCAGGGCCCCTACGAGCAGTACTTC. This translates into CASSETQGPYEQYF.

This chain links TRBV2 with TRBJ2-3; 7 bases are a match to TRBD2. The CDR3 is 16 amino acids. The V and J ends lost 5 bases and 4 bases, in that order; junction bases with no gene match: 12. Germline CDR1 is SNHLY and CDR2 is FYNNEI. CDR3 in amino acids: CASSLGGSGVADTQYF. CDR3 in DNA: TGTGCCAGCAGTCTCGGAGGAAGCGGGGTCGCAGATACGCAGTATTTT. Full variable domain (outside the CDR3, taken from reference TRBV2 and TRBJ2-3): EPEVTQTPSHQVTQMGQEVILRCVPISNHLYFYWYRQILGQKVEFLVSFYNNEISEKSEIFDDQFSVERPDGSNFTLKIRSTKLEDSAMYFCASSLGGSGVADTQYFGPGTRLTVL.

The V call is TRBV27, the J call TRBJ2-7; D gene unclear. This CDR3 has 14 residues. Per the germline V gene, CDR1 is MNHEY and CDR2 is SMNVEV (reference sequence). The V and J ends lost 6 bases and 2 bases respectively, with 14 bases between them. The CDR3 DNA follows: TGTGCCAGCAGAAATCAAGACTGGCCCTACGAGCAGTACTTC. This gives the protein CASRNQDWPYEQYF.

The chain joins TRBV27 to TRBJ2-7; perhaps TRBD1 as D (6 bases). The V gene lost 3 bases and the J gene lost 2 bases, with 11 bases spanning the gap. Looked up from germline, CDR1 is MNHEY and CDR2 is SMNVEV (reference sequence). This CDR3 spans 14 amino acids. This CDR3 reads CASSFSRGPYEQYF. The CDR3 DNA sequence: TGTGCCAGCAGTTTCAGCAGGGGCCCCTACGAGCAGTACTTC.

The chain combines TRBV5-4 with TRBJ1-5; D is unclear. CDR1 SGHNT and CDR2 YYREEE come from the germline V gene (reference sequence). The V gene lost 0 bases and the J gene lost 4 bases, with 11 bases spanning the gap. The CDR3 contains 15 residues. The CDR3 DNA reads TGTGCCAGCAGCTTGGGTGCAGGTAGTAATCAGCCCCAGCATTTT. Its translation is CASSLGAGSNQPQHF.

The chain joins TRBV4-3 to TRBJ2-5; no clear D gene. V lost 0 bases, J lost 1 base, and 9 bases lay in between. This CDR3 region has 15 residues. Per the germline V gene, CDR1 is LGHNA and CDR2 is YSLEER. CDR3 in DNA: TGCGCCAGCAGCCAAGATTTCTCTTTCCAAGAGACCCAGTACTTC. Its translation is CASSQDFSFQETQYF.

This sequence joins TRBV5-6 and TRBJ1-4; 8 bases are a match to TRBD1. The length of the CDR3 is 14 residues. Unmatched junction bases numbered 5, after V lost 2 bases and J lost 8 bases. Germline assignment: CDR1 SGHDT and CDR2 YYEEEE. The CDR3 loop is CASSLLTGEEKLFF. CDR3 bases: TGTGCCAGCAGCTTACTGACAGGGGAGGAAAAACTGTTTTTT.

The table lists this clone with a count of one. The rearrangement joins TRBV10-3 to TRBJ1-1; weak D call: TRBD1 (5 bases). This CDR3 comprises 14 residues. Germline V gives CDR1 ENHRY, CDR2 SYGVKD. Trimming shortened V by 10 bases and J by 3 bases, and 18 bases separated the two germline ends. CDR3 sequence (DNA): TGTGCCACCTACCTTTCGGGGGACTACACTGAAGCTTTCTTT. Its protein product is CATYLSGDYTEAFF.

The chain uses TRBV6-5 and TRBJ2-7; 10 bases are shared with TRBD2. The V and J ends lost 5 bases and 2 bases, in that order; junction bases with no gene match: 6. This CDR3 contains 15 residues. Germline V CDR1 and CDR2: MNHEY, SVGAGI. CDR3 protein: CASSRASGGAYEQYF. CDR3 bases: TGTGCCAGCAGTAGGGCTAGCGGGGGAGCCTACGAGCAGTACTTC.

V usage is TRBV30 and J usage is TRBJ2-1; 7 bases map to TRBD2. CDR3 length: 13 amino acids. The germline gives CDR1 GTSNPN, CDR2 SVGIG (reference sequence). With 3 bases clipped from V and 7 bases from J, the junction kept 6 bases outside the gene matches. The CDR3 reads CAWSAGTINEQFF. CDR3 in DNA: TGTGCCTGGAGCGCCGGGACTATAAATGAGCAGTTCTTC.

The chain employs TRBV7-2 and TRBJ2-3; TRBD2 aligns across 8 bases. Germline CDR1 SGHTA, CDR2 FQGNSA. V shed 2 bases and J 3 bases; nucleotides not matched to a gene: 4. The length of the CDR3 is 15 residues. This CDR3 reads CASSLYLAGTDTQYF. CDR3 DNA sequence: TGTGCCAGCAGCTTATACTTAGCGGGGACAGATACGCAGTATTTT.

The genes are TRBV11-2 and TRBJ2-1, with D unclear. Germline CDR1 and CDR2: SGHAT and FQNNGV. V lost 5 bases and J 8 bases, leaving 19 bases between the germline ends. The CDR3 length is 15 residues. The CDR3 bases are TGTGCCAGCAGCGGTCGCAGGACCCAAACCCATGAGCAGTTCTTC. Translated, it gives CASSGRRTQTHEQFF.

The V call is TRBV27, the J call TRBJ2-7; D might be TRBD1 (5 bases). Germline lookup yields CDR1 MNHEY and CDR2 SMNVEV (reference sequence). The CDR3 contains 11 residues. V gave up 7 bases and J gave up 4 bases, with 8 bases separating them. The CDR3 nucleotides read TGTGCCAGCACCTCAGGGTACGAGCAGTACTTC. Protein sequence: CASTSGYEQYF.

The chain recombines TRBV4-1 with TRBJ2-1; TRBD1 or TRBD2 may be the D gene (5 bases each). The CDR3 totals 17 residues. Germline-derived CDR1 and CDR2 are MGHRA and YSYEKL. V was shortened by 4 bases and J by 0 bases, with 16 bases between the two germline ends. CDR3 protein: CASSLIPGASSYNEQFF. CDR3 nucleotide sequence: TGCGCCAGCAGCCTTATCCCCGGGGCGAGCTCCTACAATGAGCAGTTCTTC.

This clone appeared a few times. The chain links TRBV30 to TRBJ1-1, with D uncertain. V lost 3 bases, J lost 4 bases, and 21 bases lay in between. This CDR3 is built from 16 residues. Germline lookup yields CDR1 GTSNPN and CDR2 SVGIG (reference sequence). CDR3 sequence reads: CAWSPLVGGRSTEAFF. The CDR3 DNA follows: TGTGCCTGGAGCCCGCTGGTGGGAGGCCGGAGCACTGAAGCTTTCTTT.

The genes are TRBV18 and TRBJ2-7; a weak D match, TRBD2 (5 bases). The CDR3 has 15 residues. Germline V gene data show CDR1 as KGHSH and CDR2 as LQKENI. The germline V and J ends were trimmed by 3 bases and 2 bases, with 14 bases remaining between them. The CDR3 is CASSPFGEKTYEQYF. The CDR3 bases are TGTGCCAGCTCACCGTTCGGGGAGAAAACCTACGAGCAGTACTTC. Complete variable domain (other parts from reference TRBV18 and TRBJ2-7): NAGVMQNPRHLVRRRGQEARLRCSPMKGHSHVYWYRQLPEEGLKFMVYLQKENIIDESGMPKERFSAEFPKEGPSILRIQQVVRGDSAAYFCASSPFGEKTYEQYFGPGTRLTVT.

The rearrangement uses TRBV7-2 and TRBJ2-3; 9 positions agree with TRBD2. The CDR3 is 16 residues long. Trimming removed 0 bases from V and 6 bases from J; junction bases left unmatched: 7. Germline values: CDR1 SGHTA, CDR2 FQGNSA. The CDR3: CASSLAGLANGDTQYF. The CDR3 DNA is TGTGCCAGCAGCTTAGCGGGACTAGCTAACGGGGATACGCAGTATTTT.

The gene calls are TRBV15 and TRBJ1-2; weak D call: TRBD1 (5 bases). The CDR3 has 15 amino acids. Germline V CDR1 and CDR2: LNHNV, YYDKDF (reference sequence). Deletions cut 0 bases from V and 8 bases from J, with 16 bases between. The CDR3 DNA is TGTGCCACCAGCAGAGATGCCACAGGAGCTTACGGCTACACCTTC. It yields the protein CATSRDATGAYGYTF.

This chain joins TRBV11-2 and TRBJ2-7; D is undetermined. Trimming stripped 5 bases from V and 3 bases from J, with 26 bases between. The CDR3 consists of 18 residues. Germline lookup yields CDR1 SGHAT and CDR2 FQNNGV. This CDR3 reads CASSPRRGLVRLDYEQYF. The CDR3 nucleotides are TGTGCCAGCAGCCCCCGCCGTGGGCTCGTTCGCCTGGACTACGAGCAGTACTTC.

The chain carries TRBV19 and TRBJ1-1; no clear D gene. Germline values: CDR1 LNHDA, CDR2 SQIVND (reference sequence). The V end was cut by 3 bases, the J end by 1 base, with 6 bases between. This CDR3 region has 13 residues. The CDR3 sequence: CASSISRNTEAFF. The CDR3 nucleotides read TGTGCCAGTAGTATCTCCCGGAACACTGAAGCTTTCTTT.

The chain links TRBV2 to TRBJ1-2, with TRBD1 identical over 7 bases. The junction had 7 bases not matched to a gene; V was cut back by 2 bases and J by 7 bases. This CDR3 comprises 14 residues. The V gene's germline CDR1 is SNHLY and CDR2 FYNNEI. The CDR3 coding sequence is TGTGCCAGCAGTGAATGGGGACAGTCCGCTGGCTACACCTTC. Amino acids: CASSEWGQSAGYTF.

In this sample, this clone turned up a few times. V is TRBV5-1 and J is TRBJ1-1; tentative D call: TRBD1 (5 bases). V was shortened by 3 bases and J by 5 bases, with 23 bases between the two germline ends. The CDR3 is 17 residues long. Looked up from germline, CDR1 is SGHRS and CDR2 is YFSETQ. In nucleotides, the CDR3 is TGCGCCAGCAGCTCCGAAGAATTGTGGGGCCTCGGGACTGAAGCTTTCTTT. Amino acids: CASSSEELWGLGTEAFF.

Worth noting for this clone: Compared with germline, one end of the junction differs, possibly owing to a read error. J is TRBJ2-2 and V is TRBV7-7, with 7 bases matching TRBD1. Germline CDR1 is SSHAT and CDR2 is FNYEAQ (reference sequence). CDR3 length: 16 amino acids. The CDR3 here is CASSFGTVGSTGELFF. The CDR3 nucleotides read TGTGCTAGCAGCTTCGGGACAGTCGGTAGCACCGGGGAGCTGTTTTTT. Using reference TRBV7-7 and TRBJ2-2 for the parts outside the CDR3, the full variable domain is GAGVSQSPRYKVTKRGQDVTLRCDPISSHATLYWYQQALGQGPEFLTYFNYEAQPDKSGLPSDRFSAERPEGSISTLTIQRTEQRDSAMYRCASSFGTVGSTGELFFGEGSRLTVL.